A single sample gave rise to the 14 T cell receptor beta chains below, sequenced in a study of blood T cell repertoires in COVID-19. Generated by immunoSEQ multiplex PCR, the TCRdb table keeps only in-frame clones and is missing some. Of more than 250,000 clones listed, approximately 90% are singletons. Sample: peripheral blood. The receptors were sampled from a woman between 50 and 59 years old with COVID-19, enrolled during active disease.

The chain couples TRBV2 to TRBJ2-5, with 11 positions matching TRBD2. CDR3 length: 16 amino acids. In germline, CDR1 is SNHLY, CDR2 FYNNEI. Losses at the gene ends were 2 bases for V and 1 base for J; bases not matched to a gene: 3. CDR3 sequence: CASSEFSGRAQETQYF. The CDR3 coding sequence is TGTGCCAGCAGTGAATTTAGCGGGAGGGCCCAAGAGACCCAGTACTTC.

CDR3 protein: CASSQSGLAINEQFF. CDR3 DNA sequence: TGTGCCAGCAGCCAGTCGGGACTAGCGATCAATGAGCAGTTCTTC. The J gene is TRBJ2-1, the V gene TRBV3-1 (or the pseudogene TRBV3-2); TRBD2 matches 10 bases. This CDR3 spans 15 amino acids. The junction had 5 bases not matched to a gene; V was cut back by 3 bases and J by 6 bases. Germline values: CDR1 LGHDT, CDR2 YNNKEL (reference sequence).

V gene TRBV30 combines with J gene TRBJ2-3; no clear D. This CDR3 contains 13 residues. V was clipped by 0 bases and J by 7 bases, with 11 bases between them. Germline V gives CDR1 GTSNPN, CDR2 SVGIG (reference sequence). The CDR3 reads CAWSVLSEHTQYF. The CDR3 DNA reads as TGTGCCTGGAGTGTACTTTCGGAGCATACGCAGTATTTT.

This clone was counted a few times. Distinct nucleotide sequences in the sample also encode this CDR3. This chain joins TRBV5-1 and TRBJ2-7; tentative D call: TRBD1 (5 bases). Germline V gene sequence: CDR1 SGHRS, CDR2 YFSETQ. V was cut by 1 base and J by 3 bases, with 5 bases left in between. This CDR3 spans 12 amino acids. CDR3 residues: CASSLQGYEQYF. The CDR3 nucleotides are TGCGCCAGCAGCTTGCAGGGCTACGAGCAGTACTTC.

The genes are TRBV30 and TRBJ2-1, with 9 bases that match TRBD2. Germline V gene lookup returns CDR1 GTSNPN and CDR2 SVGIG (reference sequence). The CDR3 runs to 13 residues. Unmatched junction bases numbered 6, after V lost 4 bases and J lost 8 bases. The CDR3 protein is CAWTASGKYEQFF. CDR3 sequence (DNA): TGTGCCTGGACGGCTAGCGGGAAGTATGAGCAGTTCTTC. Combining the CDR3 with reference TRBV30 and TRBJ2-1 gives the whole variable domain SQTIHQWPATLVQPVGSPLSLECTVEGTSNPNLYWYRQAAGRGLQLLFYSVGIGQISSEVPQNLSASRPQDRQFILSSKKLLLSDSGFYLCAWTASGKYEQFFGPGTRLTVL.

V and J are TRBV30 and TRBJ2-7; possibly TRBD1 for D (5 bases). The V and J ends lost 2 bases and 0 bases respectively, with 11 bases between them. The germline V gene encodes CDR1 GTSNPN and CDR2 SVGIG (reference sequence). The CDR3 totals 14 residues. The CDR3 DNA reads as TGTGCCTGGAGTCCCTCGACAGTCTCCTACGAGCAGTACTTC. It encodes CAWSPSTVSYEQYF.

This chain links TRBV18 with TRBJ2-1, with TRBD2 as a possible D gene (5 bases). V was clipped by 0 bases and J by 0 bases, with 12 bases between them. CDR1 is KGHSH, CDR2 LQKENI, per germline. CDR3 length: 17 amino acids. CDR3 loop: CASSPPSSIRSYNEQFF. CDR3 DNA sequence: TGTGCCAGCTCACCACCGTCTAGCATTCGCTCCTACAATGAGCAGTTCTTC.

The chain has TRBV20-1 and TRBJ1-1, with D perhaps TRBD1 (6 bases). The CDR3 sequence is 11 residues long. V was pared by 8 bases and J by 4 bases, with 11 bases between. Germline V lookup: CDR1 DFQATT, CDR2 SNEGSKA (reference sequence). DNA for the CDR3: TGCAGTACGAGGACAGCCACTGAAGCTTTCTTT. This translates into CSTRTATEAFF.

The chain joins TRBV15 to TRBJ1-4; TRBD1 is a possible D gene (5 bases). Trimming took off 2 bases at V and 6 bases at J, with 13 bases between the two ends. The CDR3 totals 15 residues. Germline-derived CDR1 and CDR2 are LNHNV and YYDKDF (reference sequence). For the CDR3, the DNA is TGTGCCACCAGCAGAACGGGGGACGGGGATGAAAAACTGTTTTTT. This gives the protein CATSRTGDGDEKLFF.

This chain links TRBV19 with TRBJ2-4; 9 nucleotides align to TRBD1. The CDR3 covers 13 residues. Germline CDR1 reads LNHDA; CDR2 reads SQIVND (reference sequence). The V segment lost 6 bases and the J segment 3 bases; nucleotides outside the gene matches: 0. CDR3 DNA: TGTGCCAGTAGGGGACAGGGCAAAAACATTCAGTACTTC. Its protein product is CASRGQGKNIQYF.

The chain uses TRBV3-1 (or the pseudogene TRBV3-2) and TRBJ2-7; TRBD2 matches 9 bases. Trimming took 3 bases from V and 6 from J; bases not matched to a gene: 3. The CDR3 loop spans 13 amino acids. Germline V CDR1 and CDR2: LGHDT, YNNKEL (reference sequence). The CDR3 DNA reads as TGTGCCAGCAGCCATAGCGGGAGTGGCGAGCAGTACTTC. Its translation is CASSHSGSGEQYF.

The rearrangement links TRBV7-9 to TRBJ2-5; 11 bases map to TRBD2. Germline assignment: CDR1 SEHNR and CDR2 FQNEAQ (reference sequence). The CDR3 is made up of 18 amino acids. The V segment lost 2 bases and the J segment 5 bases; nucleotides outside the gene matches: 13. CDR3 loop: CASSLFEGLLAGVETQYF. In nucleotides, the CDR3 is TGTGCCAGCAGCTTATTTGAGGGGCTACTAGCGGGAGTTGAGACCCAGTACTTC.

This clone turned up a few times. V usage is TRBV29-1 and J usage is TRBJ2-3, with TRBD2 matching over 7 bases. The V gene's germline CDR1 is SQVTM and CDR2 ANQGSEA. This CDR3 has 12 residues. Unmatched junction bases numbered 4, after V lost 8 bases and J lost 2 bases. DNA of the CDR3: TGCAGCTTACTAGCGTACACAGATACGCAGTATTTT. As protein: CSLLAYTDTQYF.

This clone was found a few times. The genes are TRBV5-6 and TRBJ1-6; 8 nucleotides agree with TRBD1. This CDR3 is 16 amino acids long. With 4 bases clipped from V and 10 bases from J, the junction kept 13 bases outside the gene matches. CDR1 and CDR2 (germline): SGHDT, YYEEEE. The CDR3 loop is CASSIGQGQRGSPLHF. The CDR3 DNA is TGTGCCAGCAGCATAGGACAGGGCCAACGAGGCTCACCCCTCCACTTT.